This TCR beta chain was captured by sequencing in a study of cytomegalovirus exposure and HLA in healthy donors. Clones were read by immunoSEQ multiplex PCR, and TCRdb kept only the in-frame ones, dropping some. The top ten clones hold less than 1.5% of a sample with 89,000 or so clones, roughly 92% of them seen once. Germline V lookup: CDR1 KGHSH, CDR2 LQKENI. V was pared by 1 base and J by 9 bases, with 16 bases between. The CDR3 spans 15 residues. The TCR was taken from a woman aged 25 to 45 in good health and CMV-seropositive. This chain joins TRBV18 and TRBJ2-1, with D perhaps TRBD2 (5 bases). The source material was PBMCs. The CDR3 protein is CASSPRRGSNPEQFF. The CDR3 DNA sequence: TGTGCCAGCTCACCACGGCGAGGGAGTAACCCTGAGCAGTTCTTC.